Each of the 16 T cell receptor beta chains below was sequenced from the same sample in a study of blood T cell repertoires in COVID-19. Repertoires were generated with immunoSEQ multiplex PCR, while TCRdb's copy carries only in-frame clones and drops some. There are 100,000 to 150,000 clones in the sample; roughly 72% occur only once, and around 5.2% lies in the top ten. Sequenced sample: peripheral blood. These TCRs come from a man between 60 and 70 years old with acute or convalescent COVID-19.

The V gene is TRBV11-3, the J gene TRBJ1-2; D might be TRBD1 (6 bases). V dropped 7 bases and J dropped 0 bases, with 18 bases sitting between them. This CDR3 comprises 16 residues. From germline, CDR1 is SGHNT and CDR2 YENEEA. The CDR3 coding sequence is TGTGCCAGCACCAAAGGGGGGGCCGCTTCTAACTATGGCTACACCTTC. Residues: CASTKGGAASNYGYTF. Filled out from reference TRBV11-3 and TRBJ1-2, the complete variable domain reads EAGVVQSPRYKIIEKKQPVAFWCNPISGHNTLYWYLQNLGQGPELLIRYENEEAVDDSQLPKDRFSAERLKGVDSTLKIQPAELGDSAVYLCASTKGGAASNYGYTFGSGTRLTVV.

J is TRBJ1-1 and V is TRBV9; 10 bases are shared with TRBD1. The length of the CDR3 is 15 residues. V dropped 4 bases and J dropped 5; count of bases not matched to a gene: 8. Germline CDR1 reads SGDLS; CDR2 reads YYNGEE. The CDR3 reads CASSPDRGLGTEAFF. The CDR3 DNA sequence: TGTGCCAGCAGCCCAGACAGGGGGCTAGGAACTGAAGCTTTCTTT.

The chain has TRBV29-1 and TRBJ1-2; TRBD1 matches 9 bases. This CDR3 has 13 residues. V gave up 4 bases and J gave up 6 bases; unmatched junction bases: 6. Looked up from germline, CDR1 is SQVTM and CDR2 is ANQGSEA. The CDR3: CSVVGQGRNGYTF. As DNA, the CDR3 is TGCAGCGTTGTGGGACAGGGAAGGAATGGCTACACCTTC. Together with reference TRBV29-1 and TRBJ1-2, the CDR3 gives the full variable domain: SAVISQKPSRDICQRGTSLTIQCQVDSQVTMMFWYRQQPGQSLTLIATANQGSEATYESGFVIDKFPISRPNLTFSTLTVSNMSPEDSSIYLCSVVGQGRNGYTFGSGTRLTVV.

The chain couples TRBV6-5 to TRBJ1-2; 12 nucleotides match TRBD1. Losses at the gene ends were 7 bases for V and 8 bases for J; bases not matched to a gene: 11. CDR3 size: 15 residues. Per germline, CDR1 MNHEY and CDR2 SVGAGI. DNA of the CDR3: TGTGCCAGCACCCCCCTGGGACAGGGGGCACAGGGCTACACCTTC. Amino acid sequence: CASTPLGQGAQGYTF.

The V call is TRBV30, the J call TRBJ2-1; 7 nucleotides line up with TRBD2. There are 14 residues in the CDR3. Germline lookup yields CDR1 GTSNPN and CDR2 SVGIG (reference sequence). Trimming at V came to 4 bases and at J to 4 bases, leaving 7 bases not matched to a gene. CDR3 sequence reads: CAWTGLAEYNEQFF. The CDR3 DNA reads as TGTGCCTGGACGGGGCTAGCGGAGTACAATGAGCAGTTCTTC.

CDR3 in DNA: TGTGCCAGCAGCGGGACTAGAGAACCAGATACGCAGTATTTT. Residues: CASSGTREPDTQYF. The rearrangement uses TRBV9 and TRBJ2-3; 7 positions agree with TRBD2. This CDR3 region has 14 residues. From germline, CDR1 is SGDLS and CDR2 YYNGEE. V gave up 3 bases and J gave up 4 bases; unmatched junction bases: 5. The full variable domain, with the rest looked up from reference TRBV9 and TRBJ2-3, is DSGVTQTPKHLITATGQRVTLRCSPRSGDLSVYWYQQSLDQGLQFLIQYYNGEERAKGNILERFSAQQFPDLHSELNLSSLELGDSALYFCASSGTREPDTQYFGPGTRLTVL.

This chain connects TRBV27 to TRBJ2-5, with a possible D match to TRBD2 (6 bases). The CDR3 runs to 13 residues. V lost 2 bases to trimming and J lost 5 bases, with 9 bases between them. The germline V gene encodes CDR1 MNHEY and CDR2 SMNVEV (reference sequence). CDR3 sequence: CASSLGGMETQYF. In nucleotides, the CDR3 is TGTGCCAGCAGTTTAGGGGGGATGGAGACCCAGTACTTC.

This chain joins TRBV4-2 and TRBJ1-2; unclear D gene. CDR1 and CDR2 from the germline V gene are LGHNA and YNFKEQ. The CDR3 loop spans 15 amino acids. The V end lost 1 base, the J end lost 3 bases, and 12 bases lay between the germline ends. CDR3 protein: CASSQAAGNDYGYTF. DNA for the CDR3: TGTGCCAGCAGCCAAGCGGCGGGCAACGACTATGGCTACACCTTC.

The V and J genes are TRBV10-2 and TRBJ2-2; TRBD2 agrees at 12 bases. Germline V gene sequence: CDR1 WSHSY, CDR2 SAAADI. The trim removed 3 bases at V and 9 bases at J, leaving 5 bases unmatched. The CDR3 is 15 residues long. The CDR3 sequence is CASSDSSGGVWELFF. The DNA of the CDR3 is TGCGCCAGCAGTGATTCTAGCGGGGGGGTTTGGGAGCTGTTTTTT.

This chain joins TRBV12-5 and TRBJ2-3; D might be TRBD2 (5 bases). This CDR3 region has 15 residues. CDR1 is LGHNT, CDR2 FRNRAP, per germline. Trimming removed 4 bases from V and 4 bases from J, with 15 bases in between. The CDR3 sequence: CASGSWGSASDTQYF. CDR3 DNA sequence: TGTGCTAGTGGTTCCTGGGGTAGCGCCTCAGATACGCAGTATTTT.

The chain joins TRBV10-3 to TRBJ2-1; 7 bases align to TRBD2. Germline loops: CDR1 ENHRY, CDR2 SYGVKD. V lost 4 bases, J lost 5 bases, and 14 bases stayed unmatched. CDR3 length equals 17 residues. Here the CDR3 DNA reads TGTGCCATCAGTGGGAAGGGAGGAGGGAGGGTAGACAATGAGCAGTTCTTC. Amino acids: CAISGKGGGRVDNEQFF.

This clone has a handful of counts. The chain uses TRBV28 and TRBJ2-1, with 13 nucleotides matching TRBD2. This CDR3 comprises 17 residues. V dropped 5 bases and J dropped 0; count of bases not matched to a gene: 4. Germline values: CDR1 MDHEN, CDR2 SYDVKM. In DNA form, the CDR3 reads TGTGCCAGCAGTCCTCGGACTAGCGGGAGCTCCTACAATGAGCAGTTCTTC. This translates into CASSPRTSGSSYNEQFF.

The genes are TRBV5-8 and TRBJ2-3; tentative D call: TRBD1 (6 bases). This CDR3 region has 16 residues. Trimming removed 0 bases from V and 2 bases from J, with 13 bases in between. Per the germline V gene, CDR1 is SGHTS and CDR2 is YDEGEE. Here the CDR3 reads CASSLAQGVNTDTQYF. The CDR3 nucleotides read TGTGCCAGCAGCTTGGCACAGGGAGTGAACACAGATACGCAGTATTTT.

This rearrangement joins TRBV27 to TRBJ1-6; D call uncertain. The CDR3 extends over 16 amino acids. V lost 2 bases, J lost 3 bases, and 11 bases lay in between. CDR1 and CDR2 (germline): MNHEY, SMNVEV (reference sequence). The CDR3 nucleotides are TGTGCCAGCAGTTTAAATCCAGGACTCTATAATTCACCCCTCCACTTT. Its translation: CASSLNPGLYNSPLHF.

The chain couples TRBV3-1 (or the pseudogene TRBV3-2) to TRBJ2-7; a weak D match, TRBD1 (6 bases). Per germline, CDR1 LGHDT and CDR2 YNNKEL (reference sequence). The CDR3 is made up of 12 amino acids. V shed 8 bases and J shed 2 bases, with 10 bases lying between them. The CDR3 nucleotides read TGTGCCAGCCAGGGGAACGCCTACGAGCAGTACTTC. It is translated as CASQGNAYEQYF.

This clone appeared a single time. The V and J genes are TRBV24-1 and TRBJ1-5; 9 nucleotides line up with TRBD1. The V gene's germline CDR1 is KGHDR and CDR2 SFDVKD. The CDR3 has 16 residues. The V gene end was trimmed by 4 bases and the J gene end by 4 bases; junction bases not matched to a gene: 7. The CDR3 DNA is TGTGCCACCAGTGAAAGAGGACAGGGGAAGAATCAGCCCCAGCATTTT. Translated, it gives CATSERGQGKNQPQHF.